The sequence of this TCR beta chain was determined in a study of T cell repertoires in cytomegalovirus infection. For the study at large: Signatures in public TCR beta sequences pointed to both CMV infection and matching HLA type.

In regard to this clonotype: Its antigen is undetermined.

The V end was cut by 1 base, the J end by 0 bases, with 11 bases between. The CDR3 is 16 amino acids. Germline assignment: CDR1 SGHAT and CDR2 FQNNGV. TCRdb itself ran the reads through MiXCR, one entry per CDR3 protein. Here the sample spans hundreds of thousands of distinct CDR3 sequences, less than 25% being singletons. Overall study results and limits: HLA-C-restricted TCR beta clonotypes specific for CMV led the ex vivo response. Cumulative public TCR beta family frequency identified CMV carriers with the relevant HLA.

The receptor's source is a human donor in good health (CMV status not recorded). Some clones in this sample may be carry-over from other donors' samples. The sample taken for sequencing was CD8+ T cells from PBMCs. The V and J genes are TRBV11-2 and TRBJ2-3, with D possibly matching TRBD2 (5 bases). CDR3 in amino acids: CASSLVSGISTDTQYF. CDR3 nucleotides: TGTGCCAGCAGCTTAGTATCGGGAATTAGCACAGATACGCAGTATTTT.